Following are 11 T cell receptor beta chains from one sample sequenced in a study of cytomegalovirus exposure and HLA in healthy donors. In the PCR, 60 Vbeta and 13 Jbeta primers were used. Profiling relied on immunoSEQ multiplex PCR, and the TCRdb table lists in-frame clones only, not all of them. This sample carries 140,000 to 150,000 clones, 76% of them seen once, and the ten largest clones take around 1.9%. Specimen: PBMCs. These receptors were obtained from a middle-aged man in good health and CMV-seronegative.

This rearrangement joins TRBV7-3 to TRBJ2-2, with 8 positions matching TRBD1. The V gene's germline CDR1 is SGHTA and CDR2 FQGTGA. Trimming at V came to 5 bases and at J to 5 bases, leaving 4 bases not matched to a gene. The CDR3 covers 14 residues. As DNA, the CDR3 is TGTGCCAGCAGCCAGGGGGCCGTAACCGGGGAGCTGTTTTTT. Its protein product is CASSQGAVTGELFF.

This clone came up once. The gene calls are TRBV5-1 and TRBJ2-5; 12 bases align to TRBD2. Trimming cost V 6 bases and J 5 bases; bases outside gene matches: 5. CDR1 and CDR2 (germline): SGHRS, YFSETQ. The CDR3 runs to 14 residues. CDR3 in amino acids: CASTPGTSGETQYF. For the CDR3, the DNA is TGCGCCAGCACGCCCGGGACTAGCGGGGAGACCCAGTACTTC. Filled out from reference TRBV5-1 and TRBJ2-5, the complete variable domain reads KAGVTQTPRYLIKTRGQQVTLSCSPISGHRSVSWYQQTPGQGLQFLFEYFSETQRNKGNFPGRFSGRQFSNSRSEMNVSTLELGDSALYLCASTPGTSGETQYFGPGTRLLVL.

The chain recombines TRBV6-5 with TRBJ1-2, with TRBD1 matching over 8 bases. In germline, CDR1 is MNHEY, CDR2 SVGAGI. The CDR3 totals 14 residues. J lost 4 bases, V lost 6 bases, and 7 bases had no gene match. The CDR3 DNA is TGTGCCAGCAGGGACGGGACAGGCAGCTATGGCTACACCTTC. It encodes CASRDGTGSYGYTF.

The gene calls are TRBV10-3 and TRBJ2-3; no firm D call. This CDR3 is 14 amino acids long. Trimming shortened V by 2 bases and J by 0 bases, and 6 bases separated the two germline ends. Per germline, CDR1 ENHRY and CDR2 SYGVKD. The CDR3: CAISERLSTDTQYF. The CDR3 DNA reads TGTGCCATCAGTGAGCGACTGAGCACAGATACGCAGTATTTT.

The genes are TRBV19 and TRBJ2-7; D possibly corresponds to TRBD2 (6 bases). The germline V and J ends were trimmed by 1 base and 2 bases, with 12 bases remaining between them. Germline CDR1 is LNHDA and CDR2 is SQIVND (reference sequence). This CDR3 contains 15 residues. The CDR3 DNA is TGTGCCAGTAGTATAGCGCCGGGGGTGACCTACGAGCAGTACTTC. This translates into CASSIAPGVTYEQYF.

The J gene is TRBJ2-3, the V gene TRBV28, with 8 bases fitting TRBD2. Germline loops: CDR1 MDHEN, CDR2 SYDVKM. J lost 1 base, V lost 1 base, and 4 bases had no gene match. The CDR3 is 16 residues long. The CDR3 region is CASSLYISGGTDTQYF. CDR3 bases: TGTGCCAGCAGTTTATATATTAGCGGGGGCACAGATACGCAGTATTTT.

This clone has more than one count but fewer than ten. V is TRBV2 and J is TRBJ2-6, with D possibly TRBD1 on 6 matching bases. This CDR3 has 19 residues. Germline V CDR1 and CDR2: SNHLY, FYNNEI. V was trimmed by 6 bases and J by 0 bases, leaving 21 bases between them. The CDR3 nucleotides are TGTGCCAGCAGGGGACCACAGGGATCCGCCCCCTCTGGGGCCAACGTCCTGACTTTC. The encoded protein is CASRGPQGSAPSGANVLTF.

CDR3 in amino acids: CASSPTGQSSYEQYF. The CDR3 nucleotides are TGTGCCAGCAGTCCGACGGGACAAAGCTCCTACGAGCAGTACTTC. The chain employs TRBV6-6 and TRBJ2-7, with TRBD1 as a possible D gene (6 bases). Deletions cut 5 bases from V and 0 bases from J, with 14 bases between. The CDR3 is 15 amino acids. Germline V gives CDR1 MNHNY, CDR2 SVGAGI (reference sequence).

The chain couples TRBV5-1 to TRBJ2-1, with 10 bases identical to TRBD2. The CDR3 covers 15 residues. The germline V gene encodes CDR1 SGHRS and CDR2 YFSETQ. J was trimmed by 3 bases and V by 0 bases; bases with no gene match: 0. CDR3 DNA: TGCGCCAGCAGCTTGGGGACTAGCGGCTACAATGAGCAGTTCTTC. Translating gives CASSLGTSGYNEQFF.

The chain couples TRBV6-6 to TRBJ1-5; TRBD1 agrees at 8 bases. V was pared by 2 bases and J by 6 bases, with 9 bases of the junction left unmatched. There are 16 residues in the CDR3. In germline, CDR1 is MNHNY, CDR2 SVGAGI (reference sequence). The CDR3 coding sequence is TGTGCCAGCAGTTACGAGGGGCAGGGGGCCGGTCAGCCCCAGCATTTT. This encodes CASSYEGQGAGQPQHF.

This clone was counted a few times. The chain joins TRBV9 to TRBJ2-1; TRBD1 aligns across 8 bases. Trimming removed 7 bases from V and 8 bases from J; junction bases left unmatched: 8. The length of the CDR3 is 13 residues. The germline V gene encodes CDR1 SGDLS and CDR2 YYNGEE. The chain's CDR3 is CASSGDRLYEQFF. In nucleotides, the CDR3 is TGTGCCAGCTCCGGGGACAGGTTGTATGAGCAGTTCTTC.